This T cell receptor beta chain appears in the sequencing data of a study of cytomegalovirus exposure and HLA in healthy donors. Study at large: HLA-typed donors were the source of about 85 million unique TCRs held in an early data release. Of all 360 or so donors who were genotyped, 81% belonged to the Caucasian-associated ancestry cluster. Study findings and constraints: A later analysis appeared to link common viral pathogens to several of the most significant clusters.

13 Jbeta primers and 60 Vbeta primers were used for the PCR. Repertoires were generated with immunoSEQ multiplex PCR, while TCRdb's copy carries only in-frame clones and drops some. Counted here are 160,000 or so clones, about 84% occurring once; the ten biggest clones make up 1% to 1.5%. With regard to this clone: Its antigen is not known.

The CDR3 contains 16 residues. Unmatched junction bases numbered 14, after V lost 5 bases and J lost 10 bases. Germline lookup yields CDR1 LNHDA and CDR2 SQIVND (reference sequence). The TCR sequence derives from a man aged 50-60 years in good health and CMV-seropositive. The J gene is TRBJ1-6, the V gene TRBV19; 7 bases agree with TRBD1. Material: PBMCs. This CDR3 is CASSPHPGTEDSPLHF. The CDR3 bases are TGTGCCAGTAGTCCTCACCCCGGGACAGAAGACTCACCCCTCCACTTT.